This T cell receptor (beta chain) was identified during a study of blood T cells in healthy people across ages (dated by TCRdb to between 2014 and 2017). In terms of the full investigation: Template switching captured roughly one uniquely barcoded TCR beta cDNA molecule per two T cells in model experiments. Age-related changes in TCR beta repertoire diversity were measured in the study by deep sequencing normalized with unique cDNA molecular identifiers. Four age groups were formed from the donors: young (average approximately 15 years), middle-aged (approximately 42), aged (roughly 59) and long-lived (about 75). To avoid experimental bias, donors of different ages were distributed randomly across sequencing lanes. Using the same blood draw, the study looked at two additional independent replicas of 1 million unique cDNA reads for two donors, one aged 18 to 29 and the other aged 80 or older.

Turning to this clonotype: There is no known antigen for this receptor. The sample holds no much larger clone one base away, and base qualities are not on file.

Receptors were amplified or captured by 5' RACE. The run used an Illumina HiSeq 2500. A second PCR of roughly 6 to 11 cycles was run with a J-beta primer mix and a sample-barcoded 5' primer. Each TCR beta cDNA molecule received a unique molecular identifier from a template-switch 5' adaptor carrying 12 random nucleotides. Each sample yielded at least 2.5 million CDR3-containing paired-end reads. First-strand cDNA synthesis was performed from all RNA using the Mint cDNA synthesis kit, with priming by a TRBC-specific oligonucleotide. Following uracil-DNA glycosylase treatment, all cDNA underwent a first 18-cycle PCR with the universal primers M1SS and BC2_uni_R. The paper's data handling went like this. Each sample was normalized by randomly selecting 1 million high-quality reads, each carrying a distinct molecular identifier. Instead of being binned into consensus sequences, reads that shared molecular identifiers were thrown out. MiTCR, run with a Q25 quality threshold and the strictest error-elimination algorithm, handled CDR3 identification, clonotype clustering and error correction. A nonparametric unseen species model with Euler transformation was used to estimate lower-bound total TCR beta diversity. Clones were called with MiXCR by TCRdb after fastp trimmed the public reads at Q25, and only in-frame beta chains were retained. Entries that share a CDR3 protein sequence are merged under the most common genes and DNA. These V and J calls are TCRdb output, not the study's own analysis. For this sample there are 550,000 to 650,000 distinct CDR3 sequences; under 30% appear just once. The biggest ten clones account for approximately 14% of the sample.

Overall results and qualifications from the work: The CMV infection status of donors was not known, potentially confounding age-related changes in expanded clonotypes. There was a strong correlation between observed TCR beta diversity and the percentage of naive T cells measured by flow cytometry. As age increased, observed TCR beta diversity per million T cells dropped in a roughly linear way, and a significant reduction was already evident by age about 40. Because profiling used bulk unsorted PBMCs, naive and antigen-experienced compartments could not be compared conclusively. Estimates of total diversity from one million sequenced T cells were regarded as lower bounds and underestimates. The long-lived group showed more naive CD4+ T cells, fewer expanded clones and increased TCR diversity than the aged group, suggesting age selection.

Donors were 39 systemically healthy Caucasian individuals from Russia aged roughly 6 to 95 years. Each donor gave 8.5 to 10 milliliters of peripheral blood, collected into EDTA-treated Vacutainer tubes. Ficoll-Paque density-gradient centrifugation was used to isolate PBMCs, with at least 7 million per sample. Trizol reagent was used to extract total RNA from PBMCs, with at least 5.5 micrograms per sample. For every donor, flow cytometry on a PBMC aliquot measured the percentage of naive CD45RAhigh/CD27high T cells. The CDR3 starts with the cysteine, ends with the phenylalanine, and has 12 residues. The CDR3 DNA has 36 bases and is translated from base 1. CDR1 and CDR2 (SGHTA, FQGNSA) derive from the germline V gene.

This receptor was identified in a woman older than 75 in good health. This sequence uses TRBV7-2 and TRBJ2-7, with an unclear D gene assignment. The J call may be wrong; the DNA end is better matched by TRBJ2-4. The sequenced sample was blood. The base sequence is TGTGCCAGCAGCTCGCGAGGTAACATTCAGTACTTC. This yields the protein CASSSRGNIQYF.